This T cell receptor (beta chain) appears in the sequencing data of a study of molecular identifiers for immune sequencing clone quantification. Naive CD8 T cells were FACS-sorted by CD8+CD4-CCR7+CD45RA+ markers. This clonotype showed up many times. Antigen: not known. Germline CDR1 reads MNHNY; CDR2 reads SVGAGI (reference sequence). Unmatched junction bases numbered 7, after V lost 10 bases and J lost 7 bases. This CDR3 contains 13 residues. Findings of the study overall: Barcode collisions between identical TCR molecules could shrink estimates of highly expanded clone sizes.

Each CDR3 protein gets one entry after TCRdb re-called the PCR reads with MiXCR. The sample carries about 86,000 distinct CDR3 sequences, 20% to 25% recorded once. The V call is TRBV6-6, the J call TRBJ1-2; 12 bases agree with TRBD1. The receptor was isolated from a human donor in good health. Some libraries in this study had Jurkat cell RNA spiked in. The specimen was naive CD8+ T cells from blood, with Jurkat cell RNA spiked in. Subset of the sample: FACS-sorted CD8+CD4-CCR7+CD45RA+ naive T cells. CDR3 sequence reads: CAIGTGGELGYTF. For the CDR3, the DNA is TGTGCCATCGGGACAGGGGGCGAACTTGGCTACACCTTC.